Sequencing of this T cell receptor (beta chain) was carried out in a study of cytomegalovirus exposure and HLA in healthy donors. Findings of the study overall: Some V segments, TRBV6-2 and TRBV6-3 among them, were indistinguishable and were therefore excluded. Analyzed later, association rates of TCRs varied across HLA loci, with DRB1 most and HLA-C fewest. The Asian-associated ancestry cluster reportedly had fewer N-insertions than the approximately 690-donor mean in a later analysis. Altogether, 164 TCR beta chains were recorded as cytomegalovirus-associated.

On this clone itself: Its target is not known.

Use of 60 Vbeta and 13 Jbeta primers characterized the PCR. The method was immunoSEQ multiplex PCR; TCRdb's version includes in-frame clones alone and lacks a portion of them. The sample lists approximately 79,000 clones; 78% were seen once. The CDR3 has 13 amino acids. Sequenced material: PBMCs. The rearrangement joins TRBV21-1 to TRBJ2-1; no DNA check was done on the table's D call, TRBD2. TRBV21-1 is a recognized pseudogene. This receptor was taken from a male donor in good health and CMV-seropositive. CDR3 in DNA: TGTGCCAGCAGCAAAGCGGCTAGCAATGAGCAGTTCTTC. Translated: CASSKAASNEQFF.